The 25 T cell receptor beta chains presented below share a single source sample, sequenced in a study of Ad26.COV2.S vaccination and SARS-CoV-2 variants. Some clones are missing from TCRdb's copy, which holds only in-frame ones; the method was immunoSEQ multiplex PCR. The table lists around 340,000 clones, less than 90% of them singletons. Stated treatment: 19 received Ad26.COV2.S at low or high dose, single or two shots; 5 received placebo; per-sample allocation not given. Vaccine and placebo recipients were sampled on day 63 after the first injection. The specimen comprised peripheral blood, sampled in a trial of Ad26.COV2.S vaccine versus placebo. The receptors come from a person between 18 and 65 years old who received the Ad26.COV2.S COVID-19 vaccine or a placebo.

The genes are TRBV7-2 and TRBJ1-6; the D gene is possibly TRBD1 (6 bases). The CDR3 extends over 16 amino acids. Trimming removed 5 bases from V and 9 bases from J, with 20 bases in between. Germline V gene data show CDR1 as SGHTA and CDR2 as FQGNSA. The CDR3 sequence: CASSQGQGQLSSPLHF. In nucleotides, the CDR3 is TGTGCCAGCAGCCAAGGGCAGGGACAATTGAGTTCACCCCTCCACTTT.

This clone occurred once. The chain couples TRBV5-1 to TRBJ2-5; the match to TRBD2 covers 7 bases. The trim removed 4 bases at V and 9 bases at J, leaving 6 bases unmatched. This CDR3 spans 12 amino acids. Germline CDR1 SGHRS, CDR2 YFSETQ. The CDR3 loop reads CASSLPGLPQYF. CDR3 in DNA: TGCGCCAGCAGCCTTCCGGGACTACCCCAGTACTTC.

This chain connects TRBV3-1 (or the pseudogene TRBV3-2) to TRBJ2-4; possible D gene TRBD2, 7 bases. The V gene lost 3 bases and the J gene lost 11 bases, with 17 bases spanning the gap. This CDR3 has 14 amino acids. The germline V gene has CDR1 LGHDT and CDR2 YNNKEL (reference sequence). The chain's CDR3 is CASSQSRGGRVQYF. Written as DNA, the CDR3 is TGTGCCAGCAGCCAGTCTAGGGGGGGACGGGTTCAGTACTTC.

The J gene is TRBJ1-6, the V gene TRBV7-2; possibly TRBD1 for D (5 bases). Germline values: CDR1 SGHTA, CDR2 FQGNSA. The CDR3 has 15 residues. The germline V and J ends were trimmed by 1 base and 9 bases, with 13 bases remaining between them. The CDR3 is CASSLVRGVSSPLHF. The CDR3 DNA reads TGTGCCAGCAGCTTAGTACGAGGGGTCAGTTCACCCCTCCACTTT.

J is TRBJ2-1 and V is TRBV28, with no clear D. The CDR3 consists of 16 residues. CDR1 and CDR2 (germline): MDHEN, SYDVKM. Deletions cut 7 bases from V and 0 bases from J, with 16 bases between. The CDR3: CASTPFGQSSYNEQFF. The CDR3 nucleotides read TGTGCCAGCACCCCCTTCGGGCAGAGCTCCTACAATGAGCAGTTCTTC. The full variable domain, with the rest looked up from reference TRBV28 and TRBJ2-1, is DVKVTQSSRYLVKRTGEKVFLECVQDMDHENMFWYRQDPGLGLRLIYFSYDVKMKEKGDIPEGYSVSREKKERFSLILESASTNQTSMYLCASTPFGQSSYNEQFFGPGTRLTVL.

The chain is built from TRBV5-6 and TRBJ2-3; D is unresolved. The CDR3 has 15 residues. Germline CDR1 reads SGHDT; CDR2 reads YYEEEE. Trimming stripped 4 bases from V and 5 bases from J, with 17 bases between. The CDR3 loop reads CASSLVTRIEDTQYF. As DNA, the CDR3 is TGTGCCAGCAGCCTCGTCACCCGGATCGAAGATACGCAGTATTTT. The full variable domain, rest sourced from reference TRBV5-6 and TRBJ2-3, is DAGVTQSPTHLIKTRGQQVTLRCSPKSGHDTVSWYQQALGQGPQFIFQYYEEEERQRGNFPDRFSGHQFPNYSSELNVNALLLGDSALYLCASSLVTRIEDTQYFGPGTRLTVL.

J is TRBJ2-2 and V is TRBV12-5, with 11 bases identical to TRBD2. There are 15 residues in the CDR3. V trimming: 5 bases; J trimming: 6 bases; junction bases outside the gene matches: 5. CDR1 and CDR2 (germline): LGHNT, FRNRAP. CDR3 nucleotide sequence: TGTGCTAGTGGTACCGGGACTAGCGGCCCCGGGGAGCTGTTTTTT. This encodes CASGTGTSGPGELFF.

The V gene is TRBV6-5, the J gene TRBJ1-4, with D tentatively TRBD1 (6 bases). Looked up from germline, CDR1 is MNHEY and CDR2 is SVGAGI. The V and J ends lost 2 bases and 8 bases respectively, with 12 bases between them. The CDR3 runs 14 residues. Written as DNA, the CDR3 is TGTGCCAGCAGTTACACAGGGCAAGGGGAAAAACTGTTTTTT. The encoded protein is CASSYTGQGEKLFF.

V gene TRBV18 combines with J gene TRBJ1-2; 8 bases map to TRBD1. Germline V CDR1 and CDR2: KGHSH, LQKENI. The CDR3 runs to 14 residues. Trimming at V came to 5 bases and at J to 6 bases, leaving 8 bases not matched to a gene. In nucleotides, the CDR3 is TGTGCCAGCTCAAGACAGGGGCGAGAAGATGGCTACACCTTC. Residues: CASSRQGREDGYTF.

The chain employs TRBV4-1 and TRBJ2-7; D unclear. With 1 base removed from V and 0 bases from J, the gap between germline ends came to 10 bases. CDR3 length: 15 amino acids. Germline lookup yields CDR1 MGHRA and CDR2 YSYEKL. DNA of the CDR3: TGCGCCAGCAGCCAAGTACATCCGAGCTCCTACGAGCAGTACTTC. Translation gives CASSQVHPSSYEQYF.

The chain uses TRBV7-2 and TRBJ2-2; 11 bases align to TRBD2. Germline V gives CDR1 SGHTA, CDR2 FQGNSA. The CDR3 runs to 16 residues. V lost 5 bases to trimming and J lost 4 bases; unmatched junction nucleotides: 6. This CDR3 reads CASSVTSGSVTGELFF. CDR3 bases: TGTGCCAGCAGCGTTACTAGCGGGAGTGTCACCGGGGAGCTGTTTTTT.

This chain connects TRBV18 to TRBJ1-2, with 9 bases that match TRBD1. The ends lost 2 bases at V and 4 bases at J; junction bases unmatched: 8. This CDR3 has 16 residues. Germline loops: CDR1 KGHSH, CDR2 LQKENI. CDR3 loop: CASSPISDRGSYGYTF. As DNA, the CDR3 is TGTGCCAGCTCACCAATATCGGACAGGGGAAGCTATGGCTACACCTTC.

J is TRBJ2-7 and V is TRBV3-1 (or the pseudogene TRBV3-2); 9 nucleotides align to TRBD2. Germline V gives CDR1 LGHDT, CDR2 YNNKEL (reference sequence). V was clipped by 3 bases and J by 7 bases; unmatched bases: 10. CDR3 size: 15 residues. The chain's CDR3 is CASSQAGGPSGEQYF. CDR3 DNA: TGTGCCAGCAGCCAGGCGGGAGGGCCCTCGGGGGAGCAGTACTTC.

The V gene is TRBV6-1, the J gene TRBJ2-7; 9 nucleotides align to TRBD1. The CDR3 totals 14 residues. The junction had 0 bases not matched to a gene; V was cut back by 3 bases and J by 0 bases. The germline CDR1 and CDR2 sequences are MNHNS and SASEGT. The CDR3 DNA reads TGTGCCAGCAGTGAGACAGGGGGCTCCTACGAGCAGTACTTC. Its protein is CASSETGGSYEQYF.

V gene TRBV9 combines with J gene TRBJ2-7; D call uncertain. V was shortened by 4 bases and J by 3 bases, with 14 bases between the two germline ends. Germline-derived CDR1 and CDR2 are SGDLS and YYNGEE. This CDR3 region has 14 residues. CDR3 region: CASSPSARYYEQYF. The DNA of the CDR3 is TGTGCCAGCAGCCCCTCGGCCCGCTACTACGAGCAGTACTTC. Complete variable domain (other parts from reference TRBV9 and TRBJ2-7): DSGVTQTPKHLITATGQRVTLRCSPRSGDLSVYWYQQSLDQGLQFLIQYYNGEERAKGNILERFSAQQFPDLHSELNLSSLELGDSALYFCASSPSARYYEQYFGPGTRLTVT.

The gene calls are TRBV6-4 and TRBJ2-3, with 7 bases matching TRBD1. Unmatched junction bases numbered 3, after V lost 4 bases and J lost 2 bases. Germline assignment: CDR1 MRHNA and CDR2 SNTAGT. CDR3 length equals 14 residues. The CDR3 here is CASSAGQVTDTQYF. CDR3 bases: TGTGCCAGCAGTGCCGGACAGGTCACAGATACGCAGTATTTT.

This chain links TRBV3-1 (or the pseudogene TRBV3-2) with TRBJ1-4, with 10 nucleotides matching TRBD1. In germline, CDR1 is LGHDT, CDR2 YNNKEL (reference sequence). The junction had 4 bases not matched to a gene; V was cut back by 2 bases and J by 7 bases. This CDR3 spans 15 amino acids. The CDR3 loop reads CASSQQTGGVEKLFF. Written as DNA, the CDR3 is TGTGCCAGCAGCCAACAGACAGGGGGCGTTGAAAAACTGTTTTTT.

J is TRBJ2-1 and V is TRBV19, with D unresolved. Germline V gene sequence: CDR1 LNHDA, CDR2 SQIVND (reference sequence). Between the trimmed V and J ends, which lost 6 bases and 8 bases, there was a span of 8 bases. The CDR3 contains 11 residues. The CDR3: CASSTYHEQFF. CDR3 sequence (DNA): TGTGCCAGTAGCACTTATCATGAGCAGTTCTTC.

The chain recombines TRBV18 with TRBJ1-4, with D unclear. Germline V gives CDR1 KGHSH, CDR2 LQKENI. This CDR3 contains 17 residues. The V and J ends lost 4 bases and 0 bases respectively, with 15 bases between them. CDR3 bases: TGTGCCAGCTCACACTTCCGAGACCATGCAACTAATGAAAAACTGTTTTTT. Translated, it gives CASSHFRDHATNEKLFF.

V is TRBV10-3 and J is TRBJ1-2; the match to TRBD1 covers 7 bases. Unmatched junction bases numbered 1, after V lost 9 bases and J lost 0 bases. The CDR3 is made up of 12 amino acids. Germline CDR1 is ENHRY and CDR2 is SYGVKD. CDR3 amino acids: CAIQGANYGYTF. The CDR3 nucleotides are TGTGCCATTCAGGGGGCTAACTATGGCTACACCTTC.

V and J are TRBV28 and TRBJ2-7; 7 nucleotides align to TRBD1. V lost 6 bases to trimming and J lost 12 bases; unmatched junction nucleotides: 17. The CDR3 is 14 amino acids. CDR1 is MDHEN and CDR2 is SYDVKM in the germline V gene. This chain's CDR3 is CASSPPLDGTVSYF. The CDR3, as DNA: TGTGCCAGCAGCCCTCCCCTTGACGGGACAGTTTCGTACTTC.

V gene TRBV5-1 combines with J gene TRBJ2-1, with D unresolved. Germline V lookup: CDR1 SGHRS, CDR2 YFSETQ. The CDR3 sequence is 14 residues long. Trimming took 5 bases from V and 0 from J, leaving 9 bases between them. The CDR3 nucleotides read TGCGCCAGCAGGGGCGGAATCTCCTACAATGAGCAGTTCTTC. Translated, it gives CASRGGISYNEQFF.

The V gene is TRBV10-3, the J gene TRBJ2-6; D not certain. Looked up from germline, CDR1 is ENHRY and CDR2 is SYGVKD. Trimming removed 7 bases at V and 0 bases at J, with 16 bases between. CDR3 length: 17 residues. The CDR3 DNA is TGTGCCATCACGGGCTCCGGCCGGTACTCTGGGGCCAACGTCCTGACTTTC. Translation gives CAITGSGRYSGANVLTF.

The genes are TRBV28 and TRBJ2-2; D ambiguous. The germline V and J ends were trimmed by 7 bases and 4 bases, with 16 bases remaining between them. Germline values: CDR1 MDHEN, CDR2 SYDVKM. This CDR3 region has 15 residues. As DNA, the CDR3 is TGTGCCAGCACCTCTGGTTTACGGTTCACCGGGGAGCTGTTTTTT. It is translated as CASTSGLRFTGELFF.

CDR3 in amino acids: CASSPSRQGGEKLFF. The CDR3 coding sequence is TGTGCCAGTAGTCCGTCGAGGCAGGGCGGAGAAAAACTGTTTTTT. The V call is TRBV19, the J call TRBJ1-4, with a weak D call TRBD1 (5 bases). This CDR3 comprises 15 residues. Trimming removed 5 bases at V and 8 bases at J, with 18 bases between. CDR1 LNHDA and CDR2 SQIVND come from the germline V gene (reference sequence).